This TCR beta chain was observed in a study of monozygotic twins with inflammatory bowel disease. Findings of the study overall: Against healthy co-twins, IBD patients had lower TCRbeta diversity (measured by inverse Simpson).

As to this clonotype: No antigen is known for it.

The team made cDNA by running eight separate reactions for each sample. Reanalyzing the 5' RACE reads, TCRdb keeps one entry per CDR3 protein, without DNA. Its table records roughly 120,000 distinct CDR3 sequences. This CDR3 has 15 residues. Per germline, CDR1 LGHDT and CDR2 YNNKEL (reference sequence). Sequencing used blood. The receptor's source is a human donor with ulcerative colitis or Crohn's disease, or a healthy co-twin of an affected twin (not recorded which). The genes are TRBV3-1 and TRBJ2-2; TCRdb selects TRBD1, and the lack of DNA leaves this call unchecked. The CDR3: CASSQDGQYTGKLFF.